This T cell receptor (beta chain) was captured by sequencing in a study of T cells expressing NK-cell markers. Study-wide context: The TCR beta repertoires originated in sorted CD3+CD56+NKG2C+, CD3+CD56+NKG2C- and CD3+CD56-NKG2C+ T cells. The study, taken as a whole, reports: Of the CD8+ T cell pool in several donors, about 1.0-8% was accounted for by dominant NKG2C+ clonotypes. A few of the donors also had these clonotypes leading their CD3+CD56-NKG2C+ fraction.

Comments on this clonotype: Its antigen is as yet unknown.

This CDR3 has 14 residues. CDR1 SQVTM and CDR2 ANQGSEA come from the germline V gene. The authors made TCR beta cDNA libraries by 5'RACE template switching. This switching added a universal primer site and UMIs. TCRdb reprocessed the 5' RACE reads, with one entry per CDR3 protein and no DNA. The listing contains 300,000 or so distinct CDR3 sequences. The receptor comes from a woman aged 18-69 years in good health. Sequencing was performed on blood T cells: a sorted CD56 or NKG2C T cell subset, CD4+ or CD8+ T cells, or bulk PBMC T cells (not recorded which). The chain carries TRBV29-1 and TRBJ2-2. The CDR3 is CSVVNRSYTGELFF.